Listed below are T cell receptor beta chains from one sample, sequenced in a study of siplizumab effects on memory and regulatory T cells. Libraries were prepared by immunoSEQ multiplex PCR; TCRdb keeps only in-frame clonotypes and omits some of them. The table shows more than 95,000 clones, with roughly 91% occurring only once. Sequencing was done on a sample of CD4+ T cells sorted from blood. The source of these receptors is a human donor in good health. CDR3s include the opening cysteine and the closing phenylalanine or tryptophan. The order of the fields is V gene, D gene, clone size, J gene, CDR3 protein, CDR3 DNA. The D gene is left open where the match is weak. Clone size is stated in some rows and not others, as once, few, many or a class when expanded.

TRBV6-5	TRBD2	-	TRBJ2-2	CASSYSREGGELFF	TGTGCCAGCAGTTACTCTCGGGAGGGGGGGGAGCTGTTTTTT
TRBV27	-	-	TRBJ2-3	CASSPSDSTDTQYF	TGTGCCAGCAGTCCGTCGGACAGCACAGATACGCAGTATTTT
TRBV4-2	-	-	TRBJ1-4	CASSQDREGGEKLFF	TGTGCCAGCAGCCAAGACAGGGAAGGTGGTGAAAAACTGTTTTTT
TRBV30	TRBD1	once	TRBJ1-2	CAWTKGQGDGYTF	TGTGCCTGGACCAAAGGACAGGGGGATGGCTACACCTTC
TRBV30	-	-	TRBJ2-3	CAWSEGTGTDTQYF	TGTGCCTGGAGTGAGGGTACCGGCACAGATACGCAGTATTTT
TRBV30	-	-	TRBJ2-5	CAFSEVRGKETQYF	TGTGCCTTCTCGGAAGTCAGGGGCAAGGAGACCCAGTACTTC
TRBV19	-	-	TRBJ2-4	CASSPQGMAKNIQYF	TGTGCCAGTAGTCCGCAGGGGATGGCCAAAAACATTCAGTACTTC
TRBV5-4	-	-	TRBJ2-7	CASSLEGTAIGEQYF	TGTGCCAGCAGCTTGGAAGGGACCGCAATCGGCGAGCAGTACTTC
TRBV28	-	-	TRBJ2-1	CASSFDRDSYNEQFF	TGTGCCAGCAGTTTTGATAGGGACTCCTACAATGAGCAGTTCTTC
TRBV5-6	-	-	TRBJ2-7	CASSSINKQGEGRTYEQYF	TGTGCCAGCAGCTCGATCAATAAACAGGGGGAGGGGAGAACCTACGAGCAGTACTTC
TRBV18	TRBD1	-	TRBJ2-7	CASSPLGTGVSYEQYF	TGTGCCAGCTCACCATTAGGGACAGGGGTATCCTACGAGCAGTACTTC
TRBV6-1	-	few	TRBJ2-1	CASSEPEYSYNEQFF	TGTGCCAGCAGTGAACCAGAATACTCCTACAATGAGCAGTTCTTC
TRBV30	-	-	TRBJ2-2	CAWRNSNTGELFF	TGTGCCTGGAGGAACAGCAACACCGGGGAGCTGTTTTTT
TRBV19	-	-	TRBJ2-3	CASSIVAGLSTDTQYF	TGTGCCAGTAGTATAGTGGCTGGACTATCAACAGATACGCAGTATTTT
TRBV9	-	few	TRBJ1-6	CASSVGTASPLHF	TGTGCCAGCAGCGTAGGGACAGCCTCACCCCTCCACTTT
TRBV7-2	-	-	TRBJ2-2	CASSLGAGELFF	TGTGCCAGCAGCTTGGGGGCCGGGGAGCTGTTTTTT
TRBV18	-	-	TRBJ1-1	CASSPAPVNTEAFF	TGTGCCAGCTCACCAGCTCCGGTGAACACTGAAGCTTTCTTT
TRBV29-1	-	-	TRBJ2-4	CSVSTVAKNIQYF	TGCAGCGTGAGCACTGTAGCCAAAAACATTCAGTACTTC
TRBV19	TRBD1	-	TRBJ1-1	CASSMTQGARTEAFF	TGTGCCAGTAGTATGACACAGGGGGCCAGGACTGAAGCTTTCTTT
TRBV10-3	TRBD1	few	TRBJ1-2	CAISTGGAGDGYTF	TGTGCCATCAGCACAGGGGGCGCAGGCGATGGCTACACCTTC
TRBV6-5	-	-	TRBJ1-2	CASSGSSGGYTF	TGTGCCAGCAGCGGATCTTCTGGTGGCTACACCTTC
TRBV19	TRBD1	-	TRBJ2-7	CASITGGCYEQYF	TGTGCCAGTATCACAGGGGGTTGCTACGAGCAGTACTTC
TRBV11-2	-	-	TRBJ2-3	CASSSDFRSEGQYF	TGTGCCAGCAGCTCGGACTTTCGGTCGGAGGGGCAGTATTTT
TRBV2	TRBD1	-	TRBJ1-2	CASSGDRGSGYTF	TGTGCCAGCAGTGGAGACAGGGGTAGTGGCTACACCTTC
TRBV27	-	-	TRBJ2-7	CASRIRGDGLWEQYF	TGTGCCAGCAGAATCAGGGGGGATGGTCTCTGGGAGCAGTACTTC
TRBV2	-	few	TRBJ1-2	CASSETGYGYTF	TGTGCCAGCAGTGAAACTGGGTATGGCTACACCTTC
TRBV10-3	TRBD2	-	TRBJ2-1	CAIKGLAIYNEQFF	TGTGCCATCAAAGGACTAGCGATCTACAATGAGCAGTTCTTC
TRBV30	TRBD1	-	TRBJ1-4	CSIFIQGPKTANEKLFF	TGTTCCATCTTTATACAGGGGCCCAAGACGGCTAATGAAAAACTGTTTTTT
TRBV11-2	-	-	TRBJ2-7	CASSLSRTTYEQYF	TGTGCCAGCAGCTTATCCCGGACAACCTACGAGCAGTACTTC
TRBV30	TRBD2	-	TRBJ2-1	CAWSPIAGGPGEQFF	TGTGCCTGGAGCCCAATAGCGGGGGGGCCTGGTGAGCAGTTCTTC
TRBV7-8	-	-	TRBJ1-4	CASSDDSSNEKLFF	TGTGCCAGCAGCGATGACAGTTCTAATGAAAAACTGTTTTTT
TRBV5-6	-	-	TRBJ2-3	CASSFSGRRSTDTQYF	TGTGCCAGCAGCTTTTCTGGGCGGAGGAGCACAGATACGCAGTATTTT
TRBV19	-	-	TRBJ2-3	CASSMNRLTDTQYF	TGTGCCAGTAGTATGAACCGCCTCACAGATACGCAGTATTTT
TRBV14	TRBD2	-	TRBJ2-5	CASRSLAEYNRETQYF	TGTGCCAGCAGGTCACTAGCGGAATACAACCGGGAGACCCAGTACTTC
TRBV19	TRBD1	-	TRBJ1-1	CASSTNRGRRAAFF	TGTGCCAGTAGTACCAACAGGGGGCGGAGGGCAGCTTTCTTT
TRBV11-2	TRBD1	-	TRBJ1-2	CASSLAFRRDRGYGYTF	TGTGCCAGCAGCTTAGCTTTCCGGCGAGACAGGGGCTATGGCTACACCTTC
TRBV29-1	-	-	TRBJ1-2	CSVVGVNYGYTF	TGCAGCGTTGTGGGGGTTAACTATGGCTACACCTTC
TRBV19	-	-	TRBJ2-7	CASSIGGTAAYEQYF	TGTGCCAGTAGTATAGGCGGGACAGCGGCCTACGAGCAGTACTTC
TRBV10-3	TRBD1	-	TRBJ1-1	CAISGTGDIMNTEAFF	TGTGCCATCAGTGGGACAGGGGATATCATGAACACTGAAGCTTTCTTT
TRBV5-1	-	once	TRBJ1-3	CASSFQADPGNTIYF	TGCGCCAGCAGCTTCCAAGCAGATCCTGGAAACACCATATATTTT
TRBV10-3	-	-	TRBJ2-7	CAISEGTAPTYEQYF	TGTGCCATCAGTGAGGGTACAGCGCCGACCTACGAGCAGTACTTC